This T cell receptor (beta chain) derives from a study of blood T cells in healthy people across ages. The use of a sample-barcoded 5' primer and a J-beta primer mix characterized a second PCR of roughly 6 to 11 cycles. Via MiXCR, TCRdb re-called the 5' RACE reads, giving one row per CDR3 protein. The table lists about 1 million distinct CDR3 sequences, more than 40% of them singletons. This CDR3 region has 15 residues. V was pared by 2 bases and J by 7 bases, with 15 bases between. Germline CDR1 reads ENHRY; CDR2 reads SYGVKD. Sample: blood. V and J are TRBV10-3 and TRBJ2-4; tentatively, D is TRBD1 (5 bases). The sequence derives from a woman aged 55-70 years in good health. The CDR3 nucleotides are TGTGCCATCAGTGAGAGTCCCAGGGAAATTAACATTCAGTACTTC. This sequence encodes CAISESPREINIQYF.